The 20 T cell receptor beta chains presented below share a single source sample, sequenced in a study of T cells in Graves' hyperthyroidism and ophthalmopathy. Researchers amplified the TCR beta CDR3 regions from RNA transcripts. First-round RT-PCR with HTBI primers amplified the TCR CDR3 region. TCRdb processed the multiplex PCR reads anew with MiXCR; each CDR3 protein has one entry. The sample consists of under 650,000 distinct CDR3 sequences, roughly 16% of them appearing once. The sample taken for sequencing was blood. Source of these receptors: a woman aged 25 to 39 with Graves' hyperthyroidism.

The chain employs TRBV29-1 and TRBJ2-1, with 7 bases identical to TRBD1. V dropped 2 bases and J dropped 5; count of bases not matched to a gene: 3. In germline, CDR1 is SQVTM, CDR2 ANQGSEA. CDR3 length: 13 residues. The CDR3 bases are TGCAGCGTTGAAAGGGACAGAGACAATGAGCAGTTCTTC. This gives the protein CSVERDRDNEQFF.

This clonotype was seen many times. The genes are TRBV7-9 and TRBJ2-1, with 7 nucleotides matching TRBD1. This CDR3 region has 19 residues. Germline values: CDR1 SEHNR, CDR2 FQNEAQ (reference sequence). V shed 4 bases, J shed 2 bases, and the junction held 17 bases outside the gene matches. This CDR3 reads CASSSHLKGTVLTYNEQFF. CDR3 bases: TGTGCCAGCAGCTCCCACCTAAAAGGGACAGTCCTAACCTACAATGAGCAGTTCTTC.

The table lists this clonotype with many counts. The chain recombines TRBV28 with TRBJ2-7; TRBD2 matches at 7 bases. Germline V lookup: CDR1 MDHEN, CDR2 SYDVKM. V lost 2 bases to trimming and J lost 7 bases; unmatched junction nucleotides: 14. The CDR3 runs 16 residues. The CDR3 bases are TGTGCCAGCAGTTTAGGGGCTAGCGGCCCTCTGCTGGAGCAGTACTTC. This encodes CASSLGASGPLLEQYF.

This clonotype was counted between two and nine times. The chain combines TRBV27 with TRBJ2-1; possibly TRBD1 for D (5 bases). This CDR3 region has 16 residues. The V and J ends lost 0 bases and 8 bases respectively, with 17 bases between them. CDR1 is MNHEY, CDR2 SMNVEV, per germline (reference sequence). This CDR3 reads CASSLSSVGLDDEQFF. The CDR3 bases are TGTGCCAGCAGTTTATCTTCTGTGGGGCTCGATGATGAGCAGTTCTTC.

Of note for this clonotype: This may stem from a read error, because a much larger clone lies one nucleotide away. Given the absence of the conserved phenylalanine or tryptophan at the CDR3 end, a read error is likely. The chain links TRBV6-5 to TRBJ2-7; D unresolved. V lost 0 bases and J 4 bases, leaving 16 bases between the germline ends. The CDR3 contains 16 residues. Germline V gene data show CDR1 as MNHEY and CDR2 as SVGAGI. The CDR3: CASSYSTGQTAYEQYL. CDR3 DNA sequence: TGTGCCAGCAGTTACTCGACGGGCCAGACGGCGTACGAGCAGTACCTC.

This clonotype was recorded at least ten times. The J gene is TRBJ2-7, the V gene TRBV5-7, with D perhaps matching TRBD1 or TRBD2 (5 bases each). TRBV5-7 is noted as an ORF with a role that remains uncertain. The length of the CDR3 is 16 residues. Trimming cost V 1 base and J 1 base, with 15 bases left between them. The chain's CDR3 is CASSLSPGPKSYEQYF. The CDR3 nucleotides are TGTGCCAGCAGCTTGAGTCCGGGACCGAAGTCCTACGAGCAGTACTTC.

This chain links TRBV6-2 or TRBV6-3 with TRBJ2-3; TRBD2 agrees at 8 bases. V was clipped by 6 bases and J by 1 base; unmatched bases: 9. The CDR3 is made up of 16 amino acids. The germline CDR1 and CDR2 sequences are MNHEY and SVGEGT. The CDR3 region is CASRSLAGRGTDTQYF. The CDR3 DNA is TGTGCCAGCAGGAGCTTAGCGGGAAGGGGCACAGATACGCAGTATTTT.

This clonotype was recorded at least ten times. This chain links TRBV12-3 or TRBV12-4 with TRBJ2-1, with TRBD2 matching 10 bases. J was trimmed by 8 bases and V by 5 bases; bases with no gene match: 12. The length of the CDR3 is 16 residues. CDR3 sequence: CASSLRTSGLSDEQFF. The CDR3 DNA follows: TGTGCCAGCAGTCTGAGGACTAGCGGCCTTTCGGATGAGCAGTTCTTC.

Many counts were recorded for this clonotype. This chain uses TRBV28 with TRBJ2-7; D may be TRBD1 (6 bases). The CDR3 extends over 15 amino acids. Trimming removed 4 bases at V and 3 bases at J, with 16 bases between. Germline CDR1 is MDHEN and CDR2 is SYDVKM. In DNA form, the CDR3 reads TGTGCCAGCAGTTCAGGGGCCTACCTACTCTACGAGCAGTACTTC. Translated: CASSSGAYLLYEQYF.

With respect to this clonotype: Compared with germline, one end of the junction differs, possibly owing to a read error. The V gene is TRBV28, the J gene TRBJ1-5, with TRBD1 as a possible D gene (6 bases). This CDR3 spans 14 amino acids. Germline CDR1 and CDR2: MDHEN and SYDVKM. In DNA form, the CDR3 reads TGTGCCAGCAGGGGACATCTTAGCAATCGGCCCCAGCATTTT. Translated, it gives CASRGHLSNRPQHF.

The sample holds many counts of this clonotype. The V and J genes are TRBV12-5 and TRBJ1-2; D is unclear. With 4 bases removed from V and 7 bases from J, the gap between germline ends came to 16 bases. Germline CDR1 and CDR2: LGHNT and FRNRAP. This CDR3 has 14 amino acids. This CDR3 reads CASGYPVGLGGYTF. In nucleotides, the CDR3 is TGTGCTAGTGGTTATCCCGTGGGCCTTGGTGGCTACACCTTC.

The chain employs TRBV5-1 and TRBJ2-5; TRBD1 matches 11 bases. V lost 1 base to trimming and J lost 5 bases; unmatched junction nucleotides: 7. This CDR3 is built from 16 residues. CDR1 and CDR2 from the germline V gene are SGHRS and YFSETQ. The CDR3 region is CASSLTGQGAEETQYF. The CDR3 nucleotides are TGCGCCAGCAGCTTGACAGGACAGGGGGCGGAGGAGACCCAGTACTTC.

This clonotype came up many times. At one boundary the junction diverges from the germline segment, which might be a read error. The chain combines TRBV5-1 with TRBJ1-1; D is unclear. Germline V lookup: CDR1 SGHRS, CDR2 YFSETQ. The CDR3 length is 13 residues. CDR3: CASSLAVNTEAFF. The CDR3 DNA reads as TGTGCCAGCAGCTTAGCAGTGAACACTGAAGCTTTCTTT.

This clonotype was seen ten or more times. The chain uses TRBV28 and TRBJ2-7, with 8 bases identical to TRBD2. V gave up 5 bases and J gave up 2 bases; unmatched junction bases: 5. Looked up from germline, CDR1 is MDHEN and CDR2 is SYDVKM. The CDR3 spans 14 residues. The CDR3 bases are TGTGCCAGCAGTCGGGGGGGGGGCCCCTACGAGCAGTACTTC. Amino acid sequence: CASSRGGGPYEQYF.

This clonotype has ten or more counts. V and J are TRBV7-3 and TRBJ2-3, with D possibly being TRBD2 (7 bases). This CDR3 spans 16 amino acids. The V gene's germline CDR1 is SGHTA and CDR2 FQGTGA. V was shortened by 2 bases and J by 1 base, with 13 bases between the two germline ends. CDR3 in amino acids: CASSLGPGGGTDTQYF. CDR3 coding DNA: TGTGCCAGCAGCTTAGGCCCGGGGGGCGGCACAGATACGCAGTATTTT.

In its sample, this clonotype was seen many times. This rearrangement joins TRBV3-1 to TRBJ2-1; the match to TRBD1 covers 7 bases. The CDR3 has 15 residues. After removal of 1 base from V and 5 bases from J, the junction contained 5 bases not matched to a gene. Germline assignment: CDR1 LGHDT and CDR2 YNNKEL (reference sequence). The CDR3 protein is CASSQGAGGHNEQFF. The CDR3 DNA follows: TGTGCCAGCAGCCAAGGGGCAGGGGGACACAATGAGCAGTTCTTC.

The chain carries TRBV6-1 and TRBJ2-7; 9 bases match TRBD1. The CDR3 length is 14 residues. Germline lookup yields CDR1 MNHNS and CDR2 SASEGT. V lost 5 bases, J lost 6 bases, and 8 bases stayed unmatched. In DNA form, the CDR3 reads TGTGCCAGCAGTTTGACAGGGGGAGCGGGCGAGCAGTACTTC. This codes for CASSLTGGAGEQYF.

This clonotype turned up a few times. This sequence joins TRBV10-3 and TRBJ1-2, with 7 bases aligning to TRBD1. The germline V gene has CDR1 ENHRY and CDR2 SYGVKD. Trimming took 2 bases from V and 2 from J; bases not matched to a gene: 5. The CDR3 loop spans 15 amino acids. The CDR3 DNA reads as TGTGCCATCAGTGAGGGGTTACAGGGGAACTATGGCTACACCTTC. Protein: CAISEGLQGNYGYTF.

This clonotype was counted only a few times. The chain couples TRBV20-1 to TRBJ2-3; D unclear. This CDR3 has 16 amino acids. The germline CDR1 and CDR2 sequences are DFQATT and SNEGSKA (reference sequence). Trimming pared 2 bases from V and 2 bases from J, leaving 17 bases between. The CDR3 reads CSARPSAKRYTDTQYF. The CDR3 bases are TGCAGTGCTAGACCCTCCGCTAAGCGATACACAGATACGCAGTATTTT.

The table lists this clonotype with a few counts. The chain is built from TRBV19 and TRBJ1-1; 10 bases are shared with TRBD1. With 5 bases clipped from V and 5 bases from J, the junction kept 8 bases outside the gene matches. This CDR3 spans 15 amino acids. Germline V gene data show CDR1 as LNHDA and CDR2 as SQIVND (reference sequence). The CDR3 here is CASSLPGTGDTEAFF. CDR3 nucleotides: TGTGCCAGTAGTTTGCCCGGGACAGGGGATACTGAAGCTTTCTTT.